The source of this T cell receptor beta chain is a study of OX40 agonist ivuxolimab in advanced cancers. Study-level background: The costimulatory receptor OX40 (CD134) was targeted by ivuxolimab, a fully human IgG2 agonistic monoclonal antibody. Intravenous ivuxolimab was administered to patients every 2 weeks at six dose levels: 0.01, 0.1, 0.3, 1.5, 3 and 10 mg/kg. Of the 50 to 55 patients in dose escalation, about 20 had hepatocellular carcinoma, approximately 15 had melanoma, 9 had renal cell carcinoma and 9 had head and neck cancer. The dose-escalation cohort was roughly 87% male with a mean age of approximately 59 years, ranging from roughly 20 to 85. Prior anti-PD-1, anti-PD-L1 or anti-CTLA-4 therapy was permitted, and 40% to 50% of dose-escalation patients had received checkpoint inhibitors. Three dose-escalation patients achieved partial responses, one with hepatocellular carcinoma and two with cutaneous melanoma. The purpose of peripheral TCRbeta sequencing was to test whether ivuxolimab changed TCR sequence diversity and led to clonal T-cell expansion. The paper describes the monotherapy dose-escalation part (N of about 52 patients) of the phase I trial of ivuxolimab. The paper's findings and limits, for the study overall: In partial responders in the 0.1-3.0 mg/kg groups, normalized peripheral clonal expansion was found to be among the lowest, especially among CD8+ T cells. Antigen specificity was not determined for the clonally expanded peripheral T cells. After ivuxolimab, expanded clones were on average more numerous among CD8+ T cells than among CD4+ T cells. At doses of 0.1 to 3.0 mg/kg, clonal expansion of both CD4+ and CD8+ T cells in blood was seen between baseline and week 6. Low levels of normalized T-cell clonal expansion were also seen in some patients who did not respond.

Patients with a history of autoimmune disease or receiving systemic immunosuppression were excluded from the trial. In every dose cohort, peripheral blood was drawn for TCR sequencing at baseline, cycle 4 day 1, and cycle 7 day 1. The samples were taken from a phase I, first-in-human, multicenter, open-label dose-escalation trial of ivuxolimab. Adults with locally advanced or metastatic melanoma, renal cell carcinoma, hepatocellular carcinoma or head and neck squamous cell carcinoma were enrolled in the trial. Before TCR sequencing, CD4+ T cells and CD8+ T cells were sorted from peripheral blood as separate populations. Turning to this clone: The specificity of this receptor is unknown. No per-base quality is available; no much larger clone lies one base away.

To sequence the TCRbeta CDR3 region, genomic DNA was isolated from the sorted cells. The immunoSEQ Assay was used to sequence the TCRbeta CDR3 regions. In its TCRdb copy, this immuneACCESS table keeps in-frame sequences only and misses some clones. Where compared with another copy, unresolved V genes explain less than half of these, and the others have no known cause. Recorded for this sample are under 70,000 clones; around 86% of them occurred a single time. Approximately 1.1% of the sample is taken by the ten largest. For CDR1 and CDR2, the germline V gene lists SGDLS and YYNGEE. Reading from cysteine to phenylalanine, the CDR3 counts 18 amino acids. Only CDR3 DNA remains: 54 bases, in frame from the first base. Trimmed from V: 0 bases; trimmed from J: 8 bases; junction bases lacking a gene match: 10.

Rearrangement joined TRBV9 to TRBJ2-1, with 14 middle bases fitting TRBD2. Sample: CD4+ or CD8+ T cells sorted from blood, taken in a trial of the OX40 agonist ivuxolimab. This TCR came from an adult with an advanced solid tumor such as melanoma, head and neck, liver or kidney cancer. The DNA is TGTGCCAGCAGCGTAGGGGGTGCCGGGACTAGCGGGAGTTATGAGCAGTTCTTC. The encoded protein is CASSVGGAGTSGSYEQFF.